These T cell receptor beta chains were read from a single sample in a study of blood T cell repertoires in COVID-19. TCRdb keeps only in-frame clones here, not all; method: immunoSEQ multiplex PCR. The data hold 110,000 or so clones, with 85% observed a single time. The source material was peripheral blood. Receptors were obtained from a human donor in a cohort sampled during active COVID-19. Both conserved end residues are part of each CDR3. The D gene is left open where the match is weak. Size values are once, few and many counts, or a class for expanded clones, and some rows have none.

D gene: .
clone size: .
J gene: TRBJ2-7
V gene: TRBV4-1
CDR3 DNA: TGCGCCAGCAGCCAAGAGACAGCCCTGTTCTACGAGCAGTACTTC
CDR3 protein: CASSQETALFYEQYF

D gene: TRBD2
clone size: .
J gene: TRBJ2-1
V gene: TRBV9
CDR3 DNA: TGTGCCAGCAGCCCACGACTAGCGGGGGACGGTGAGCAGTTCTTC
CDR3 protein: CASSPRLAGDGEQFF

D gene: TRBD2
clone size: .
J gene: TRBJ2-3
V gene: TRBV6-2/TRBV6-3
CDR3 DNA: TGTGCCAGCAGCCTTACTAGCGGGGGTAACACAGATACGCAGTATTTT
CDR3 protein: CASSLTSGGNTDTQYF

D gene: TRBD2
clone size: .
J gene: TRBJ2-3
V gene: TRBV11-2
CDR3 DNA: TGTGCCAGCAGCTTAGCACTGAGCGGGGGGGCCGTAGATACGCAGTATTTT
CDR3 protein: CASSLALSGGAVDTQYF

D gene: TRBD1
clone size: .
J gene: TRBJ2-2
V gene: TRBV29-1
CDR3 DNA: TGCAGCGTTGAAGGGATCGCCGGGACAGGGAACACCGGGGAGCTGTTTTTT
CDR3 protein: CSVEGIAGTGNTGELFF

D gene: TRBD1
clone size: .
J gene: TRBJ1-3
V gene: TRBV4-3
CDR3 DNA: TGCGCCAGCAGCCAAGCCCGGGACAGCTACTTTGGAAACACCATATATTTT
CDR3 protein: CASSQARDSYFGNTIYF

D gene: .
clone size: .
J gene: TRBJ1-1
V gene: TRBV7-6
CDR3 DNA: TGTGCCAGCAGCGCAGATCTGAACACTGAAGCTTTCTTT
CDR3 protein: CASSADLNTEAFF

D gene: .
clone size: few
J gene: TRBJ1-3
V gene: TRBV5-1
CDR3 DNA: TGCGCCAGCAGCTTGGGAGGGCCGGGGGACACCATATATTTT
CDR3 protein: CASSLGGPGDTIYF

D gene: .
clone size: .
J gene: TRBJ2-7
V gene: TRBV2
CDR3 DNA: TGTGCCAGCAGGCCGGGCAGGGTAGGCGAGCAGTACTTC
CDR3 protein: CASRPGRVGEQYF

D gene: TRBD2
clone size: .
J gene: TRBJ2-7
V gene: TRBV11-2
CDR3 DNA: TGTGCCAGCAGCTTAATAGTAGCGGGGGGCTACGAGCAGTACTTC
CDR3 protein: CASSLIVAGGYEQYF

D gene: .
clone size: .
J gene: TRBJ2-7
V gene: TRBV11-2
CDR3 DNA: TGTGCCAGCAGCTTAGACCCCTCCCAGGCTTACGAGCAGTACTTC
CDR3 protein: CASSLDPSQAYEQYF

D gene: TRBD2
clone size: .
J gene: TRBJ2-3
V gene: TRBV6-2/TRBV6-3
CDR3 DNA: TGTGCCAGCAGCCCTGGACTAGCGGGGTCCTTCACAGATACGCAGTATTTT
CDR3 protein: CASSPGLAGSFTDTQYF

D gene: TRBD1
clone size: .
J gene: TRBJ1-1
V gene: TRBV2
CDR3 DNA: TGTGCCAGCAGGCCGACAGGGACGAACACTGAAGCTTTCTTT
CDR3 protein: CASRPTGTNTEAFF

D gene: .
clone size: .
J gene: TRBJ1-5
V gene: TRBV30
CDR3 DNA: TGTGCCTGGAGTATGGGACAAAATAGCAATCAGCCCCAGCATTTT
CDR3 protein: CAWSMGQNSNQPQHF

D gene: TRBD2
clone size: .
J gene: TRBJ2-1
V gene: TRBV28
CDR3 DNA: TGTGCCAGCAGTTTCCAGCGGGGCAATGAGCAGTTCTTC
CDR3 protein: CASSFQRGNEQFF

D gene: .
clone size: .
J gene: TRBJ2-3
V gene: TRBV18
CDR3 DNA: TGTGCCAGCTCACCATTGACAGAGCCAGGCACAGATACGCAGTATTTT
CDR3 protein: CASSPLTEPGTDTQYF

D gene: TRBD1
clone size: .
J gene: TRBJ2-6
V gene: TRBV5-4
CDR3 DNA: TGTGCCAGCAGCTACGGGACAGGGCCTTCTGGGGCCAACGTCCTGACTTTC
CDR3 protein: CASSYGTGPSGANVLTF

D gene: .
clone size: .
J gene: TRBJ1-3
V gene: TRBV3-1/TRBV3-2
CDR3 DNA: TGTGCCAGCAGCCAAGCGGGTCACTCTGGAAACACCATATATTTT
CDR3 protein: CASSQAGHSGNTIYF

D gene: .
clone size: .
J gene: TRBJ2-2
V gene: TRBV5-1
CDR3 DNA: TGCGCCAGCAGCTTGCTTACACCGGGATCCACCGGGGAGCTGTTTTTT
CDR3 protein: CASSLLTPGSTGELFF

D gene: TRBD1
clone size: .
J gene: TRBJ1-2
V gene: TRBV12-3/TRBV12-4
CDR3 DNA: TGTGCCAGCCAGGGGGCGAGTATCTATGGCTACACCTTC
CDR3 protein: CASQGASIYGYTF

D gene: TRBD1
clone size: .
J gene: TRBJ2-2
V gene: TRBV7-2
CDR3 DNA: TGTGCCAGCAGAAGGACAGGGGGTAGGACCGGGGAGCTGTTTTTT
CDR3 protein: CASRRTGGRTGELFF

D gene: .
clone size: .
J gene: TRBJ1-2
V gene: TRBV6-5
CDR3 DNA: TGTGCCAGCCAATTGAAACAGTATGGCTACACCTTC
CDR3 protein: CASQLKQYGYTF

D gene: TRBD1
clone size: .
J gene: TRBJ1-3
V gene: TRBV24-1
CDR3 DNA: TGTGCCACCAGGGGGAACAGGGGGCGCGAATCTGGAAACACCATATATTTT
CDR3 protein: CATRGNRGRESGNTIYF

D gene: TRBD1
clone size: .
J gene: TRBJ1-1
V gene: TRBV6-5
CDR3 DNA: TGTGCCAGCAGTTATGGGGACAGTGAAGCTTTCTTT
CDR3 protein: CASSYGDSEAFF

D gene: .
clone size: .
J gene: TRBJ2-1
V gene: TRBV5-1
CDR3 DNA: TGCGCCAGCAGCCTCGAAAGCATCCTAATCAATGAGCAGTTCTTC
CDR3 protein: CASSLESILINEQFF

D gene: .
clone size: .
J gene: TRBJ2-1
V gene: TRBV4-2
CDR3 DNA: TGTGCCAGCAGCCCCGGACTAAGGGCCTACAATGAGCAGTTCTTC
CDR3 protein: CASSPGLRAYNEQFF

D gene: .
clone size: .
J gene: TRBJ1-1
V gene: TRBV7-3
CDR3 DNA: TGTGCCAGCAGCCCTAGGGGAGGACGGAACACTGAAGCTTTCTTT
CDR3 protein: CASSPRGGRNTEAFF

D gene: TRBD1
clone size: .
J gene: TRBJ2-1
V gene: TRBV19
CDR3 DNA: TGTGCCACTCACCCTGACAGGGTGGTCGGTGAGCAGTTCTTC
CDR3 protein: CATHPDRVVGEQFF

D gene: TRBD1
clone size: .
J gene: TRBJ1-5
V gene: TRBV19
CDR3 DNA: TGTGCCAGTAGTGCTACAGGGGGCAGTCAGCCCCAGCATTTT
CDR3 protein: CASSATGGSQPQHF

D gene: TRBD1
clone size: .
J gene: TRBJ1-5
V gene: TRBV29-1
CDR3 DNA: TGCAGCGCCGCTACAGGGGGCGGACAGCCCCAGCATTTT
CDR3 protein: CSAATGGGQPQHF